Following are 19 T cell receptor beta chains from one sample sequenced in a study of beta chain features in type 1 diabetes. The study, taken as a whole, reports: Moderate yet significant TCRB CDR3 shortening was seen in Type 1 diabetes patients in all four CD4+ subsets.

The whole isolated RNA underwent reverse transcription, so sequencing captured expressed TCRB transcripts. Data came from immunoSEQ multiplex PCR; TCRdb stores just in-frame clones and leaves some out. The table lists approximately 24,000 clones, roughly half of them singletons. No antigen is known for these receptors. The specimen sequenced was stem cell memory CD4+ T cells from blood. These receptors came from a man in his thirties or forties with type 1 diabetes.

In this sample, this clone turned up a few times. V and J are TRBV5-1 and TRBJ2-5, with D possibly matching TRBD1 (6 bases). Judging by the DNA end, TRBJ2-7 fits better; the J call may be wrong. The germline V gene encodes CDR1 SGHRS and CDR2 YFSETQ. This CDR3 spans 14 amino acids. The CDR3, as DNA: TGCGCCAGCAGCTTGGAACAGGGCCTATACGAGCAGTACTTC. This sequence encodes CASSLEQGLYEQYF.

J is TRBJ1-2 and V is TRBV28; 9 nucleotides agree with TRBD1. V gave up 6 bases and J gave up 6 bases; unmatched junction bases: 11. CDR1 and CDR2 (germline): MDHEN, SYDVKM. CDR3 length equals 15 residues. CDR3 nucleotides: TGTGCCAGCAGGGATTCAGGACAGGGGTACCATGGCTACACCTTC. It encodes CASRDSGQGYHGYTF.

This clone occurred a few times. The chain uses TRBV6-5 and TRBJ1-2, with 9 positions matching TRBD1. Germline lookup yields CDR1 MNHEY and CDR2 SVGAGI. CDR3 length: 15 residues. Trimming took 2 bases from V and 2 from J; bases not matched to a gene: 3. CDR3 bases: TGTGCCAGCAGTTACGCCGGGACAGGGAACTATGGCTACACCTTC. Its protein product is CASSYAGTGNYGYTF.

The chain has TRBV9 and TRBJ2-5; tentative D call: TRBD2 (5 bases). CDR3 length: 15 residues. From germline, CDR1 is SGDLS and CDR2 YYNGEE. The V end lost 3 bases, the J end lost 2 bases, and 14 bases lay between the germline ends. The chain's CDR3 is CASSGPGSQQETQYF. For the CDR3, the DNA is TGTGCCAGCAGCGGCCCGGGGTCTCAACAAGAGACCCAGTACTTC. Full variable domain (rest looked up from reference TRBV9 and TRBJ2-5): DSGVTQTPKHLITATGQRVTLRCSPRSGDLSVYWYQQSLDQGLQFLIQYYNGEERAKGNILERFSAQQFPDLHSELNLSSLELGDSALYFCASSGPGSQQETQYFGPGTRLLVL.

There are a few counts of this clone. The V gene is TRBV4-2, the J gene TRBJ2-1; the match to TRBD2 covers 7 bases. This CDR3 is 16 amino acids long. Per the germline V gene, CDR1 is LGHNA and CDR2 is YNFKEQ. The J segment lost 2 bases and the V segment lost 4 bases, leaving 8 bases of the junction unmatched. The CDR3 loop reads CASSRLPSGTYNEQFF. CDR3 bases: TGTGCCAGCAGCCGCCTTCCTAGCGGAACCTACAATGAGCAGTTCTTC.

V usage is TRBV21-1 and J usage is TRBJ2-5; the D call of TRBD1 is as the table states it, not checked on the DNA. TRBV21-1 is designated a pseudogene. The CDR3 is 14 amino acids. CDR3 DNA: TGTGCCAGCAGCCGCGGGACAGCGCAAGAGACCCAGTACTTC. This codes for CASSRGTAQETQYF.

The chain carries TRBV5-1 and TRBJ2-7; weak D call: TRBD1 (5 bases). The CDR3 consists of 16 residues. V lost 0 bases and J lost 3, with 16 bases in between. Germline CDR1 SGHRS, CDR2 YFSETQ. The chain's CDR3 is CASSLGTRGAIYEQYF. CDR3 sequence (DNA): TGCGCCAGCAGCTTGGGGACAAGGGGCGCGATCTACGAGCAGTACTTC.

This clone appeared a few times. The chain employs TRBV11-2 and TRBJ2-3; 8 nucleotides align to TRBD2. CDR1 and CDR2 (germline): SGHAT, FQNNGV. CDR3 length equals 14 residues. Trimming cost V 5 bases and J 5 bases; bases outside gene matches: 6. CDR3 sequence (DNA): TGTGCCAGCAGCACGACTAGCGCAGGAGATACGCAGTATTTT. This encodes CASSTTSAGDTQYF. Full variable domain (rest looked up from reference TRBV11-2 and TRBJ2-3): EAGVAQSPRYKIIEKRQSVAFWCNPISGHATLYWYQQILGQGPKLLIQFQNNGVVDDSQLPKDRFSAERLKGVDSTLKIQPAKLEDSAVYLCASSTTSAGDTQYFGPGTRLTVL.

The rearrangement joins TRBV6-5 to TRBJ1-3, with 8 nucleotides matching TRBD1. The germline V gene encodes CDR1 MNHEY and CDR2 SVGAGI. V lost 4 bases, J lost 3 bases, and 8 bases stayed unmatched. This CDR3 comprises 16 residues. The CDR3 here is CASSSGGTGLGNTIYF. The CDR3 DNA reads as TGTGCCAGCAGTTCCGGAGGGACAGGACTTGGAAACACCATATATTTT.

The V call is TRBV28, the J call TRBJ1-1; TRBD1 matches 9 bases. Germline assignment: CDR1 MDHEN and CDR2 SYDVKM. V was clipped by 6 bases and J by 10 bases; unmatched bases: 12. The CDR3 has 14 amino acids. CDR3 amino acids: CASSLGTGPPLAFF. The CDR3 bases are TGTGCCAGCAGCCTTGGGACAGGGCCCCCTCTAGCTTTCTTT.

The chain recombines TRBV11-3 with TRBJ2-1, with 7 bases that match TRBD2. V shed 4 bases, J shed 6 bases, and the junction held 12 bases outside the gene matches. Germline CDR1 and CDR2: SGHNT and YENEEA. There are 16 residues in the CDR3. CDR3 coding DNA: TGTGCCAGCAGCTCAAATCAAGCGGGAAGGGGCAATGAGCAGTTCTTC. The encoded protein is CASSSNQAGRGNEQFF.

This rearrangement joins TRBV5-1 to TRBJ2-1, with a weak D call TRBD1 (5 bases). CDR3 length: 13 residues. V was cut by 2 bases and J by 8 bases, with 11 bases left in between. Germline loops: CDR1 SGHRS, CDR2 YFSETQ. The CDR3 coding sequence is TGCGCCAGCAGCTTTCAGGGAAGGGATGAGCAGTTCTTC. Protein product: CASSFQGRDEQFF.

The chain carries TRBV9 and TRBJ2-2, with TRBD2 identical over 9 bases. Per germline, CDR1 SGDLS and CDR2 YYNGEE. Trimming cost V 0 bases and J 4 bases; bases outside gene matches: 4. The CDR3 has 16 residues. CDR3: CASSVDAGGGTGELFF. The DNA for the CDR3 is TGTGCCAGCAGCGTAGATGCGGGAGGGGGCACCGGGGAGCTGTTTTTT.

This sequence joins TRBV14 and TRBJ2-1; 11 bases are shared with TRBD2. The length of the CDR3 is 15 residues. In germline, CDR1 is SGHDN, CDR2 FVKESK. With V trimmed by 4 bases and J by 2 bases, 1 base remained unmatched. The DNA of the CDR3 is TGTGCCAGCAGCCCGACTAGCGGGACCTACAATGAGCAGTTCTTC. Translated: CASSPTSGTYNEQFF.

This clone has just one count. The chain employs TRBV6-1 and TRBJ1-1; tentatively, D is TRBD1 (5 bases). This CDR3 is 15 amino acids long. CDR1 and CDR2 from the germline V gene are MNHNS and SASEGT. Between the trimmed V and J ends, which lost 6 bases and 3 bases, there was a span of 17 bases. CDR3: CASRIGTWGDTEAFF. Here the CDR3 DNA reads TGTGCCAGCAGGATTGGGACCTGGGGGGACACTGAAGCTTTCTTT.

The gene calls are TRBV19 and TRBJ1-5, with 11 nucleotides matching TRBD1. CDR1 LNHDA and CDR2 SQIVND come from the germline V gene (reference sequence). V was clipped by 2 bases and J by 4 bases; unmatched bases: 4. The CDR3 contains 16 residues. CDR3 in DNA: TGTGCCAGTAGTATATGGGACAGGGGGTTGAATCAGCCCCAGCATTTT. This gives the protein CASSIWDRGLNQPQHF.

The CDR3 coding sequence is TGTGCCAGCAGCGTGGCTCCGAACAATGAGCAGTTCTTC. This encodes CASSVAPNNEQFF. V gene TRBV9 combines with J gene TRBJ2-1; unclear D gene. The V end was cut by 2 bases, the J end by 5 bases, with 8 bases between. This CDR3 is 13 amino acids long. Looked up from germline, CDR1 is SGDLS and CDR2 is YYNGEE.

The J gene is TRBJ1-3, the V gene TRBV18, with D hard to call. This CDR3 has 15 amino acids. V was pared by 2 bases and J by 0 bases, with 8 bases between. Germline CDR1 KGHSH, CDR2 LQKENI. The DNA for the CDR3 is TGTGCCAGCTCACCAATGGCCAACTCTGGAAACACCATATATTTT. It translates to CASSPMANSGNTIYF.

The gene calls are TRBV19 and TRBJ2-1, with TRBD2 matching 8 bases. Per germline, CDR1 LNHDA and CDR2 SQIVND (reference sequence). CDR3 length equals 14 residues. V lost 6 bases and J lost 4; bases outside the gene matches: 5. CDR3 residues: CASRGLAGYNEQFF. In DNA, the CDR3 is TGTGCCAGTAGGGGCCTAGCGGGTTACAATGAGCAGTTCTTC.